Each of the 21 T cell receptor beta chains below was sequenced from the same sample in a study of control samples from healthy donors and cancer patients. TCRdb's table, derived via immunoSEQ multiplex PCR, lists solely in-frame clones and lacks some. The data show tens of thousands of clones, about 88% seen once. Sequenced material: PBMCs. These receptor sequences come from a man between 65 and 85 years old with lung cancer.

The chain carries TRBV19 and TRBJ2-2; D is ambiguous. The CDR3 runs 15 residues. The germline CDR1 and CDR2 sequences are LNHDA and SQIVND (reference sequence). The ends were cut back, 5 bases at V and 2 bases at J, with 12 bases in the middle. The CDR3: CASSPRTGNTGELFF. The DNA of the CDR3 is TGTGCCAGTAGTCCGCGGACGGGTAACACCGGGGAGCTGTTTTTT.

V is TRBV5-1 and J is TRBJ1-4, with D uncertain. This CDR3 is 16 amino acids long. Germline V gene lookup returns CDR1 SGHRS and CDR2 YFSETQ. The V end was cut by 2 bases, the J end by 5 bases, with 16 bases between. For the CDR3, the DNA is TGCGCCAGCAGCTTTGTGCCCCCGGGCACCAATGAAAAACTGTTTTTT. Translated, it gives CASSFVPPGTNEKLFF.

The V and J genes are TRBV5-8 and TRBJ2-5; 10 nucleotides align to TRBD2. The CDR3 has 15 amino acids. V shed 4 bases and J 5 bases; nucleotides not matched to a gene: 8. Looked up from germline, CDR1 is SGHTS and CDR2 is YDEGEE. The CDR3 DNA is TGTGCCAGCAGCGTGAGCGGGGGGGCCACGGAGACCCAGTACTTC. As protein: CASSVSGGATETQYF.

This clone was counted a single time. The chain has TRBV9 and TRBJ2-7; D uncertain. Germline CDR1 is SGDLS and CDR2 is YYNGEE. Trimming removed 4 bases at V and 3 bases at J, with 8 bases between. CDR3 length: 12 amino acids. The CDR3 DNA is TGTGCCAGCAGCCACAACAGCTACGAGCAGTACTTC. Protein product: CASSHNSYEQYF. The variable domain in full, with the rest retrieved from reference TRBV9 and TRBJ2-7, is DSGVTQTPKHLITATGQRVTLRCSPRSGDLSVYWYQQSLDQGLQFLIQYYNGEERAKGNILERFSAQQFPDLHSELNLSSLELGDSALYFCASSHNSYEQYFGPGTRLTVT.

This chain joins TRBV19 and TRBJ1-1, with TRBD1 as a possible D gene (5 bases). Germline loops: CDR1 LNHDA, CDR2 SQIVND (reference sequence). Trimming shortened V by 3 bases and J by 5 bases, and 13 bases separated the two germline ends. The CDR3 has 14 amino acids. The chain's CDR3 is CASSIWWAGTEAFF. CDR3 sequence (DNA): TGTGCCAGTAGTATCTGGTGGGCAGGGACTGAAGCTTTCTTT.

This clone was recorded once. The J gene is TRBJ2-7, the V gene TRBV19; D might be TRBD1 or TRBD2, each matching 5 bases. CDR3 size: 15 residues. Trimming pared 9 bases from V and 0 bases from J, leaving 18 bases between. Germline V gene data show CDR1 as LNHDA and CDR2 as SQIVND (reference sequence). The CDR3 is CASPAMGVLSYEQYF. The DNA for the CDR3 is TGTGCCAGCCCAGCAATGGGGGTCCTCTCCTACGAGCAGTACTTC. Complete variable domain (other parts from reference TRBV19 and TRBJ2-7): DGGITQSPKYLFRKEGQNVTLSCEQNLNHDAMYWYRQDPGQGLRLIYYSQIVNDFQKGDIAEGYSVSREKKESFPLTVTSAQKNPTAFYLCASPAMGVLSYEQYFGPGTRLTVT.

The rearrangement uses TRBV12-5 and TRBJ2-2; D call uncertain. This CDR3 contains 15 residues. V gave up 2 bases and J gave up 2 bases, with 9 bases separating them. CDR1 is LGHNT, CDR2 FRNRAP, per germline. CDR3 DNA: TGTGCTAGTGGTTTGAGCCCTCATAACACCGGGGAGCTGTTTTTT. Encoded protein: CASGLSPHNTGELFF.

The chain carries TRBV3-1 (or the pseudogene TRBV3-2) and TRBJ2-7; TRBD2 matches at 8 bases. The CDR3 has 16 amino acids. V lost 4 bases, J lost 4 bases, and 12 bases stayed unmatched. CDR1 and CDR2 (germline): LGHDT, YNNKEL (reference sequence). The CDR3 DNA follows: TGTGCCAGCAGCCTCAAGCCACCGGGGGGGCCTTACGAGCAGTACTTC. Amino acids: CASSLKPPGGPYEQYF.

The rearrangement joins TRBV6-5 to TRBJ1-5; 8 bases line up with TRBD1. This CDR3 has 15 residues. The ends lost 5 bases at V and 0 bases at J; junction bases unmatched: 3. Germline assignment: CDR1 MNHEY and CDR2 SVGAGI. For the CDR3, the DNA is TGTGCCAGCAGTCTCGGACAGGGTAGCAATCAGCCCCAGCATTTT. This translates into CASSLGQGSNQPQHF.

This clone was counted once. The chain carries TRBV10-3 and TRBJ2-2; 8 positions agree with TRBD2. Germline V CDR1 and CDR2: ENHRY, SYGVKD. V lost 0 bases to trimming and J lost 4 bases; unmatched junction nucleotides: 4. CDR3 length equals 16 residues. The CDR3 spells CAISESNSGGTGELFF. The CDR3 nucleotides are TGTGCCATCAGTGAGTCGAACAGCGGGGGCACCGGGGAGCTGTTTTTT.

The gene calls are TRBV7-9 and TRBJ2-5, with D possibly called TRBD1 or TRBD2 (5 bases each). The CDR3 has 14 amino acids. Germline CDR1 and CDR2: SEHNR and FQNEAQ (reference sequence). The V end was cut by 8 bases, the J end by 5 bases, with 18 bases between. The CDR3 DNA is TGTGCCAGCCTTCTTCCGGGGCGGTGGGAGACCCAGTACTTC. Translated, it gives CASLLPGRWETQYF.

The chain links TRBV28 to TRBJ1-6; the match to TRBD1 covers 8 bases. J was trimmed by 7 bases and V by 7 bases; bases with no gene match: 9. The CDR3 spans 15 residues. Germline loops: CDR1 MDHEN, CDR2 SYDVKM. The CDR3 region is CASTSTGERNSPLHF. CDR3 coding DNA: TGTGCCAGCACCTCGACAGGGGAAAGGAATTCACCCCTCCACTTT.

The chain has TRBV4-3 and TRBJ2-2; 7 nucleotides agree with TRBD1. J gave up 3 bases and V 0 bases, and 10 bases lay outside the gene matches. CDR1 and CDR2 (germline): LGHNA, YSLEER. This CDR3 is 18 amino acids long. For the CDR3, the DNA is TGCGCCAGCAGCCAAGACAGAACAGGGGCGTGGGACACCGGGGAGCTGTTTTTT. Protein: CASSQDRTGAWDTGELFF.

This rearrangement joins TRBV28 to TRBJ1-1; no definite D call. CDR3 length: 14 residues. Germline V lookup: CDR1 MDHEN, CDR2 SYDVKM. V gave up 2 bases and J gave up 0 bases, with 7 bases separating them. In DNA, the CDR3 is TGTGCCAGCAGTTTAATGCCCATGAACACTGAAGCTTTCTTT. Its translation is CASSLMPMNTEAFF.

This rearrangement joins TRBV30 to TRBJ1-1; D might be TRBD1 (6 bases). With 0 bases removed from V and 4 bases from J, the gap between germline ends came to 18 bases. The CDR3 runs 16 residues. Germline CDR1 is GTSNPN and CDR2 is SVGIG (reference sequence). The CDR3 spells CAWSVHIRQVVTEAFF. CDR3 sequence (DNA): TGTGCCTGGAGTGTACATATCCGACAGGTGGTCACTGAAGCTTTCTTT.

This CDR3 is CASSTWTGFTEAFF. DNA for the CDR3: TGTGCCAGTAGTACATGGACAGGGTTCACTGAAGCTTTCTTT. This chain joins TRBV19 and TRBJ1-1; 8 bases match TRBD1. The ends lost 4 bases at V and 4 bases at J; junction bases unmatched: 5. Germline CDR1 and CDR2: LNHDA and SQIVND (reference sequence). The CDR3 contains 14 residues.

This sequence joins TRBV12-1 and TRBJ1-6; whether TRBD1, the table's D call, matches the DNA was not checked. TRBV12-1 is designated a pseudogene. This CDR3 has 11 residues. Written as DNA, the CDR3 is TGTGCCAGCCGACACCCATCACCCCTCCACTTT. As protein: CASRHPSPLHF.

This clone was detected a few times. This chain connects TRBV7-8 to TRBJ1-4; 8 positions match TRBD1. There are 18 residues in the CDR3. Germline V gene sequence: CDR1 SGHVS, CDR2 FQNEAQ. V lost 2 bases to trimming and J lost 6 bases; unmatched junction nucleotides: 14. CDR3 nucleotide sequence: TGTGCCAGCAGCTTAATTCAGGGGGCATTTTCGTCGCATGAAAAACTGTTTTTT. Translation gives CASSLIQGAFSSHEKLFF.

V usage is TRBV11-2 and J usage is TRBJ2-1; D might be TRBD2 (5 bases). The V end lost 5 bases, the J end lost 6 bases, and 11 bases lay between the germline ends. Per germline, CDR1 SGHAT and CDR2 FQNNGV. CDR3 size: 13 residues. CDR3 region: CASSTGLVNEQFF. The CDR3 nucleotides read TGTGCCAGCAGCACCGGACTGGTCAATGAGCAGTTCTTC. Variable domain in full (rest from reference TRBV11-2 and TRBJ2-1): EAGVAQSPRYKIIEKRQSVAFWCNPISGHATLYWYQQILGQGPKLLIQFQNNGVVDDSQLPKDRFSAERLKGVDSTLKIQPAKLEDSAVYLCASSTGLVNEQFFGPGTRLTVL.

CDR3 coding DNA: TGTGCCAGCAGCTTGGAGGTAGCGGGAGAAGGGGAGCTGTTTTTT. Translated: CASSLEVAGEGELFF. This chain uses TRBV5-8 with TRBJ2-2; 9 positions match TRBD2. Germline CDR1 is SGHTS and CDR2 is YDEGEE. The J segment lost 8 bases and the V segment lost 0 bases, leaving 5 bases of the junction unmatched. This CDR3 has 15 residues.

The genes are TRBV7-2 and TRBJ1-2, with 8 nucleotides matching TRBD1. Unmatched junction bases numbered 7, after V lost 5 bases and J lost 8 bases. Germline V lookup: CDR1 SGHTA, CDR2 FQGNSA. The CDR3 contains 13 residues. As DNA, the CDR3 is TGTGCCAGCAGCCACGACAGGGGACGAGGCTACACCTTC. Translation gives CASSHDRGRGYTF.